The rows below give T cell receptor beta chains drawn from one sample of a study of shared clonotypes between healthy human individuals. Clones were sequenced by immunoSEQ multiplex PCR, and TCRdb holds only the in-frame ones, with some missing. Altogether more than 900,000 clones are present, roughly 74% being singletons, with the ten largest covering 0.6% to 0.7%. The sequencing sample was made of memory CD4+ T cells from PBMCs. All receptors come from a man aged 18 to 30 in good health. Some clones in this sample may be carry-over from other donors' samples. Each CDR3 is given with its conserved first and last residue. A D gene is named only where the DNA matches it firmly. Expanded clones get a size class; other rows say once, few or many, or leave the size out.

TGTGCCAGCGGGGGGTCTAGCGGGAGAGAGACCCAGTACTTC | CASGGSSGRETQYF | NA | TRBJ2-5 | TRBD2 | TRBV2
TGCGCCAGCAGCTTGGAGCTAGCGGGCGGGAATGAGCAGTTCTTC | CASSLELAGGNEQFF | NA | TRBJ2-1 | TRBD2 | TRBV5-1
TGCGCCAGCAGCCTAAACCCAGGACAGGGGGCATTTGAGCAGTTCTTC | CASSLNPGQGAFEQFF | NA | TRBJ2-1 | TRBD1 | TRBV5-1
TGTGCCAGCTCAACTCGGGGGTCCGCAGCTAACTATGGCTACACCTTC | CASSTRGSAANYGYTF | NA | TRBJ1-2 | NA | TRBV18
TGCGCCAGCAGCCAATCCGGGACACGGGGGTCGGATACGCAGTATTTT | CASSQSGTRGSDTQYF | NA | TRBJ2-3 | NA | TRBV5-1
TGTGCCAGCTCACTCGGACAGGGGAAAACCTATGGCTACACCTTC | CASSLGQGKTYGYTF | NA | TRBJ1-2 | TRBD1 | TRBV18
TGTGCCAGCAGCCCCGGGACTAGCGGAGGGGGGGAGACCCAGTACTTC | CASSPGTSGGGETQYF | NA | TRBJ2-5 | TRBD2 | TRBV9
TGTGCCAGCAGTGTAGCACAACCGATACAAAGTCGGGCCAACGTCCTGACTTTC | CASSVAQPIQSRANVLTF | NA | TRBJ2-6 | NA | TRBV2
TGCGCCAGCAGCTTGGTTCCTTCTAAGGGGGGGACCCAGTACTTC | CASSLVPSKGGTQYF | NA | TRBJ2-5 | NA | TRBV5-1
TGTGCCAGCAGCTTAGGGACTAGCAGAAGCACAGATACGCAGTATTTT | CASSLGTSRSTDTQYF | NA | TRBJ2-3 | TRBD2 | TRBV7-9
TGTGCCAGCAGAACTAGCGGGGGCACCTACGAGCAGTACTTC | CASRTSGGTYEQYF | NA | TRBJ2-7 | TRBD2 | TRBV28
TGTGCCAGCAGCCCGGACCTTTTAGGGACAGGGTCCGACGAGCAGTACTTC | CASSPDLLGTGSDEQYF | NA | TRBJ2-7 | TRBD1 | TRBV5-4
TGTGCCTGGACCCAGACAGGGGGCGCCTACGAGCAGTACTTC | CAWTQTGGAYEQYF | NA | TRBJ2-7 | TRBD1 | TRBV30
TGTGCCAGTAGTATAGGGGTCAACTCTGGAAACACCATATATTTT | CASSIGVNSGNTIYF | NA | TRBJ1-3 | NA | TRBV19
TGTGCCAGCAGCCCGAAGGGGTGGGACACTGAAGCTTTCTTT | CASSPKGWDTEAFF | NA | TRBJ1-1 | NA | TRBV7-8
TGTGCCAGCAGCTTAGTAGCGGGGTACCACAATGAGCAGTTCTTC | CASSLVAGYHNEQFF | NA | TRBJ2-1 | TRBD2 | TRBV7-3
TGTGCCAGCAGTTTCGTTTTAGCGGGGTACGAGCAGTACTTC | CASSFVLAGYEQYF | NA | TRBJ2-7 | TRBD2 | TRBV28
TGTGCCAGCAGTTTGCCCCCAGGGCACTCTGGAAACACCATATATTTT | CASSLPPGHSGNTIYF | NA | TRBJ1-3 | NA | TRBV28
TGTGCCATCAGGAAGGGGACTAGCGGGGCCTCCTCCTACGAGCAGTACTTC | CAIRKGTSGASSYEQYF | NA | TRBJ2-7 | TRBD2 | TRBV10-3
TGCAGCGTTGAAGGTTCGGAGGTGGGAGCTTTCTTT | CSVEGSEVGAFF | NA | TRBJ1-1 | NA | TRBV29-1
TGTGCCAGCAGCCCGGGACTCCACTACAATGAGCAGTTCTTC | CASSPGLHYNEQFF | NA | TRBJ2-1 | NA | TRBV6-6
TGTGCCAGCAGTTACTGGCAGAACACTGAAGCTTTCTTT | CASSYWQNTEAFF | NA | TRBJ1-1 | NA | TRBV6-6
TGTGCCAGCAGTTTAGGGGGCTATAGCTCCTACGAGCAGTACTTC | CASSLGGYSSYEQYF | NA | TRBJ2-7 | NA | TRBV28
TGTGCCTGGAGTGCGGGACTAGCGGGAGGTGAGCAGTTCTTC | CAWSAGLAGGEQFF | NA | TRBJ2-1 | TRBD2 | TRBV30
TGTGCCGACCGGCGGGGAGTCACGTACGAGCAGTACTTC | CADRRGVTYEQYF | NA | TRBJ2-7 | NA | TRBV21-1
TGTGCCAGTAGTGAACAGGGTCCCGCTGGAAACACCATATATTTT | CASSEQGPAGNTIYF | NA | TRBJ1-3 | NA | TRBV19
TGCGCCAGCAGCTTGGGCGGCGGGGCTGAAGAGACCCAGTACTTC | CASSLGGGAEETQYF | many | TRBJ2-5 | NA | TRBV5-1
TGTGCCAGCAGTTACCGGGCTAGCGGGAGTTACGAGCAGTACTTC | CASSYRASGSYEQYF | NA | TRBJ2-7 | TRBD2 | TRBV6-6
TGTGCCAGTACCCCACGGGGTTCCGGCAATCAGCCCCAGCATTTT | CASTPRGSGNQPQHF | NA | TRBJ1-5 | NA | TRBV19
TGTGCCATCAGTGTACAGATTTCCTATGGCTACACCTTC | CAISVQISYGYTF | NA | TRBJ1-2 | NA | TRBV10-3
TGTGCCTGGAGTATGCAGGGGCCTTTCGGTGGCTACACCTTC | CAWSMQGPFGGYTF | NA | TRBJ1-2 | NA | TRBV30
TGTGCCAGCAGTCCACAGGTCGGGGAGCTGTTTTTT | CASSPQVGELFF | NA | TRBJ2-2 | NA | TRBV6-6
TGTGCCAGCAGCTACCTATTCGACAGGGTTTACGAGCAGTACTTC | CASSYLFDRVYEQYF | NA | TRBJ2-7 | TRBD1 | TRBV5-5
TGTGCCAGCAGGCGCCCGGGGGGTTCTGGACAGGGACGTCAAGAGACCCAGTACTTC | CASRRPGGSGQGRQETQYF | NA | TRBJ2-5 | NA | TRBV28
TGTGCCAGCAGCTTTCGGGGGCATACTGAAGCTTTCTTT | CASSFRGHTEAFF | once | TRBJ1-1 | NA | TRBV7-2
TGTGCCAGCAGCTCAAGACTAGCGCGGGAGCAGTACTTC | CASSSRLAREQYF | NA | TRBJ2-7 | TRBD2 | TRBV13
TGTGCCTGGAGTGTTGCAGGGGAGGAAAAACTGTTTTTT | CAWSVAGEEKLFF | few | TRBJ1-4 | NA | TRBV30
TGCAGCGTTGAGCCGCTCAAAGGAGCGGGAGGCCGGACAGATACGCAGTATTTT | CSVEPLKGAGGRTDTQYF | NA | TRBJ2-3 | TRBD2 | TRBV29-1
TGTGCCAGCTCACCACCATATGCGGGAGGTGAGGCCGGGGAGCTGTTTTTT | CASSPPYAGGEAGELFF | NA | TRBJ2-2 | TRBD2 | TRBV18
TGTGCCAGCAGTTACTCACTAGCGGTCTTGAATGAGCAGTTCTTC | CASSYSLAVLNEQFF | NA | TRBJ2-1 | TRBD2 | TRBV6-5
TGCGCCAGCAGCGCTTTGCCAGGGACTAATCAGCCCCAGCATTTT | CASSALPGTNQPQHF | NA | TRBJ1-5 | NA | TRBV5-1
TGTGCCAGCAGCTTAGGGACAGCGTCCTATGGCTACACCTTC | CASSLGTASYGYTF | NA | TRBJ1-2 | NA | TRBV11-2